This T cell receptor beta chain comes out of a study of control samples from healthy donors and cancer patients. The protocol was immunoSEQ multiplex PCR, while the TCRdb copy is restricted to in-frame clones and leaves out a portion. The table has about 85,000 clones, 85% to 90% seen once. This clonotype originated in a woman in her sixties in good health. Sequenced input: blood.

CDR3 sequence: CASSWTSGSGETQYF. The CDR3 bases are TGTGCCAGCAGCTGGACTAGTGGGTCGGGCGAGACCCAGTACTTC. This chain links TRBV6-2 or TRBV6-3 with TRBJ2-5; 7 bases match TRBD2. Germline V gives CDR1 MNHEY, CDR2 SVGEGT. V dropped 6 bases and J dropped 5; count of bases not matched to a gene: 12. This CDR3 is 15 amino acids long.